This TCR beta chain stems from a study of identical twins. The J segment lost 5 bases and the V segment lost 5 bases, leaving 15 bases of the junction unmatched. Germline assignment: CDR1 MNHNS and CDR2 SASEGT. The length of the CDR3 is 17 residues. TCRdb reprocessed the 5' RACE reads via MiXCR and lists one record per CDR3 protein. The data hold approximately 1.8 million distinct CDR3 sequences, with around 29% observed a single time. The TCR was taken from a newborn girl in good health. The source material was cord blood. V usage is TRBV6-1 and J usage is TRBJ2-3, with 8 bases identical to TRBD2. The CDR3 loop reads CASSPHSSGSGGDTQYF. Here the CDR3 DNA reads TGTGCCAGCAGTCCTCACTCCAGCGGGAGTGGGGGAGATACGCAGTATTTT.